The clone carrying this T cell receptor beta chain was recorded only once. The data are from a study of blood T cell repertoires in COVID-19. Across the study: Samples representing acute and convalescent COVID-19 were sourced from the United States, Italy and Spain. From T cells, B-cell-depleted T cells, or PBMCs came the material, which was cDNA or gDNA.

In the original analysis: Reference gene primer amplification yielded estimated nucleated cell counts. The assay was immunoSEQ multiplex PCR, and TCRdb's table has in-frame clones only and misses some. That table is the source of V, J and clone size, and D and trimming were worked out from the DNA. In the table there are 140,000 to 150,000 clones, roughly 80% of which are singletons. Sequencing was carried out using peripheral blood. The TCR comes from a human donor with acute or convalescent COVID-19. The donor label of this sample is uncertain.

The CDR3 loop is CASSLDRRANSPLHF. CDR3 nucleotide sequence: TGTGCCAGCAGCCTTGACAGGCGCGCGAATTCACCCCTCCACTTT. The rearrangement links TRBV5-4 to TRBJ1-6, with TRBD1 as a possible D gene (6 bases). CDR3 size: 15 residues. Germline CDR1 reads SGHNT; CDR2 reads YYREEE (reference sequence). Deletions cut 4 bases from V and 7 bases from J, with 15 bases between.